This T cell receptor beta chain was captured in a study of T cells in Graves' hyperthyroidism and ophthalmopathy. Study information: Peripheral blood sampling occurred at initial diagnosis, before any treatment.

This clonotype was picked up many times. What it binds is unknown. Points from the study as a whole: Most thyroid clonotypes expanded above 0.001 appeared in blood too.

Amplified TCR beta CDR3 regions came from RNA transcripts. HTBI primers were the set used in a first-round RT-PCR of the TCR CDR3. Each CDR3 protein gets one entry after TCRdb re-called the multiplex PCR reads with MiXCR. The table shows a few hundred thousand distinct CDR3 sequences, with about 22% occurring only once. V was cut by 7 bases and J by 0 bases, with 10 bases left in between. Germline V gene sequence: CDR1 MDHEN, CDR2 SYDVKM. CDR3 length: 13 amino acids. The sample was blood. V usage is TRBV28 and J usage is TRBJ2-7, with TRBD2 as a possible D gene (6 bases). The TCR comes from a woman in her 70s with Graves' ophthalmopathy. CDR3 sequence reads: CASTVGSSYEQYF. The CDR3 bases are TGTGCCAGCACCGTCGGGAGCTCCTACGAGCAGTACTTC.